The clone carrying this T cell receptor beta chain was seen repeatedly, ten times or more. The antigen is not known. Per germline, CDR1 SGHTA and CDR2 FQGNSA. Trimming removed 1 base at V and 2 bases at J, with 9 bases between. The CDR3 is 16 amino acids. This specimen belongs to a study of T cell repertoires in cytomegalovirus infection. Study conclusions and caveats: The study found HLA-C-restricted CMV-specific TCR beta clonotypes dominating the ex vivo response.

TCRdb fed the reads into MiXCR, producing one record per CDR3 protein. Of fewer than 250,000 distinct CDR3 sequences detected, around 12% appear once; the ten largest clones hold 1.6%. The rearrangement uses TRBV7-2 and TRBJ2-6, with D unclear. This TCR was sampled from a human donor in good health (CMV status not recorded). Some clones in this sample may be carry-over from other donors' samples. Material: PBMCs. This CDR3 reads CASSLGGKAGANVLTF. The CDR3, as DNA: TGTGCCAGCAGCTTAGGGGGTAAAGCTGGGGCCAACGTCCTGACTTTC.